Sequencing of this T cell receptor (beta chain) was carried out in a study of blood T cell repertoires in COVID-19. Study information: Specimens from acute and convalescent COVID-19 originated in the United States, Italy and Spain. From T cells, B-cell-depleted T cells, or PBMCs came the material, which was cDNA or gDNA.

As handled by the study authors: Reference gene primers were amplified, and this amplification served to estimate nucleated cell counts. Assay: immunoSEQ multiplex PCR; the TCRdb copy retains only in-frame clones and omits some. V, J and clone size reflect that table, while D and trimming were determined from the DNA. The repertoire consists of over 100,000 clones, with roughly 90% occurring once and the leading ten covering around 5.3%. Germline V gene lookup returns CDR1 LNHNV and CDR2 YYDKDF (reference sequence). J gave up 4 bases and V 3 bases, and 9 bases lay outside the gene matches. The CDR3 sequence is 16 residues long. Seattle researchers signed up patients amid active infection and tracked them longitudinally.

V gene TRBV15 combines with J gene TRBJ2-1; 7 positions match TRBD2. Sequencing used peripheral blood. This receptor was obtained from a woman aged 45 to 65 with COVID-19, enrolled during active disease. The chain's CDR3 is CATSSPLGRGYNEQFF. The CDR3 nucleotides are TGTGCCACCAGCAGCCCCCTGGGGCGGGGGTACAATGAGCAGTTCTTC.